These 2 T cell receptor beta chains share one sample of origin, sequenced in a study of siplizumab effects on memory and regulatory T cells. TCRdb keeps only in-frame clones here, not all; method: immunoSEQ multiplex PCR. Altogether 26,000 or so clones are present, more than 65% being singletons, with the ten largest covering approximately 26%. The specimen was memory CD4+ T cells sorted from blood. Receptors originate from a human donor in good health.

The CDR3 region has the DNA TGTGCCAGCAGCTTGGGGGGGCGCGAAAACGGCTACACCTTC. The encoded protein is CASSLGGRENGYTF. The gene calls are TRBV5-5 and TRBJ1-2; tentatively, D is TRBD1 (6 bases). Trimming removed 0 bases from V and 8 bases from J, with 14 bases in between. This CDR3 comprises 14 residues. Germline V gene lookup returns CDR1 SGHKS and CDR2 YYEKEE (reference sequence).

This chain uses TRBV2 with TRBJ1-4, with TRBD1 matching over 7 bases. Germline lookup yields CDR1 SNHLY and CDR2 FYNNEI. The CDR3 length is 14 residues. The junction had 8 bases not matched to a gene; V was cut back by 6 bases and J by 7 bases. The CDR3 is CASRTDRAGEKLFF. DNA of the CDR3: TGTGCCAGCAGAACCGACAGGGCCGGTGAAAAACTGTTTTTT.